This T cell receptor beta chain is drawn from a study of Ad26.COV2.S vaccination and SARS-CoV-2 variants. The treatment: over 15 received Ad26.COV2.S at low or high dose, single or two shots; roughly 5 received placebo; per-sample allocation not given. Samples were taken on day 63 after the first vaccine or placebo injection. Cohort 1b enrolled adults aged 18-55 years in Boston. As its vector, the vaccine had Ad26, which expressed Wuhan-strain SARS-CoV-2 spike. Repertoires were generated with immunoSEQ multiplex PCR, while TCRdb's copy carries only in-frame clones and drops some. This table holds approximately 410,000 clones, around 93% found once. CDR3 length: 15 residues. Germline V gene data show CDR1 as GTSNPN and CDR2 as SVGIG (reference sequence). Trimming removed 8 bases from V and 3 bases from J, with 20 bases in between.

Here the sequenced sample was peripheral blood, taken in a trial of Ad26.COV2.S vaccine versus placebo. J is TRBJ1-5 and V is TRBV30; D call uncertain. The sequence came from a person between 18 and 65 years old who received the Ad26.COV2.S COVID-19 vaccine or a placebo. CDR3 residues: CAGNCCQPLNQPQHF. Here the CDR3 DNA reads TGTGCCGGAAACTGTTGTCAGCCCCTCAATCAGCCCCAGCATTTT. The complete variable domain, with remaining parts taken from reference TRBV30 and TRBJ1-5, reads SQTIHQWPATLVQPVGSPLSLECTVEGTSNPNLYWYRQAAGRGLQLLFYSVGIGQISSEVPQNLSASRPQDRQFILSSKKLLLSDSGFYLCAGNCCQPLNQPQHFGDGTRLSIL.